This T cell receptor (beta chain) comes out of a study of beta chain features in type 1 diabetes. On the study more broadly: When patients were set against healthy donors, age, gender and cell yields were similar.

Expressed TCRB transcripts were sequenced after all isolated RNA was converted to cDNA. Sequencing was performed with immunoSEQ multiplex PCR; in TCRdb, only in-frame clones are kept and a portion is missing. In the table there are fewer than 300,000 clones, 11% of which are singletons. In this sample, this clone turned up a few times. The antigen is not known. Purity exceeded 95% in all sorted populations. Findings and limits, study-wide: Moderate yet significant TCRB CDR3 shortening was seen in Type 1 diabetes patients in all four CD4+ subsets. The similarity of naive, central memory and Treg TCRB repertoires appeared greater among patients than among healthy donors.

Sequences were obtained from naive CD4+ T cells from blood. The clonotype originates from a man aged 30-40 years with type 1 diabetes.

The CDR3 protein is CATSRELQGVDTGELFF. Here the CDR3 DNA reads TGTGCCACCAGCAGAGAGCTACAGGGGGTGGACACCGGGGAGCTGTTTTTT. The rearrangement links TRBV15 to TRBJ2-2; TRBD1 matches 8 bases. The germline V gene has CDR1 LNHNV and CDR2 YYDKDF (reference sequence). After removal of 0 bases from V and 3 bases from J, the junction contained 6 bases not matched to a gene. This CDR3 spans 17 amino acids.